This is a list of T cell receptor beta chains from one sample in a study of blood T cell repertoires in COVID-19. The assay was immunoSEQ multiplex PCR, and TCRdb's table has in-frame clones only and misses some. There are a few hundred thousand clones in the sample; more than 70% occur only once, and roughly 1.3% lies in the top ten. The sequencing sample was made of peripheral blood. These TCRs come from a woman between 50 and 59 years old with acute or convalescent COVID-19. Both conserved end residues are part of each CDR3. The order of the fields is clone size, V gene, J gene, D gene, CDR3 DNA, CDR3 protein. A D gene is named only where the DNA matches it firmly. Not all rows give a size; the values are once, few, many and, for expanded clones, a class.

size: -
V: TRBV7-2
J: TRBJ1-2
D: TRBD1
DNA: TGTGCCAGCAGCCGGGACAGTAACTATGGCTACACCTTC
CDR3: CASSRDSNYGYTF

size: once
V: TRBV7-2
J: TRBJ1-2
D: -
DNA: TGTGCCAGCAGCTCTAACCCGCAGGCATCAGCTAACTATGGCTACACCTTC
CDR3: CASSSNPQASANYGYTF

size: -
V: TRBV12-3/TRBV12-4
J: TRBJ1-4
D: -
DNA: TGTGCCAGCAGTTCCCTTGCGGAAGAAAAACTGTTTTTT
CDR3: CASSSLAEEKLFF

size: -
V: TRBV7-2
J: TRBJ2-2
D: -
DNA: TGTGCCAGCAGGGGGGGTCGGCTAGCCGGGAACACCGGGGAGCTGTTTTTT
CDR3: CASRGGRLAGNTGELFF

size: -
V: TRBV19
J: TRBJ2-5
D: TRBD1
DNA: TGTGCCAGTAGCCGGACAGGCGACCCCTGGGAGACCCAGTACTTC
CDR3: CASSRTGDPWETQYF

size: -
V: TRBV7-2
J: TRBJ1-1
D: -
DNA: TGTGCCAGCAGCTTAGTTCTAGGGGTAAATACTGAAGCTTTCTTT
CDR3: CASSLVLGVNTEAFF

size: -
V: TRBV29-1
J: TRBJ1-1
D: -
DNA: TGCAGCGTTGAAGTAGGAGCGGGGGGGACTGAAGCTTTCTTT
CDR3: CSVEVGAGGTEAFF

size: -
V: TRBV10-2
J: TRBJ2-2
D: -
DNA: TGCGCCAGCAGTACCGGGACAACGAACACCGGGGAGCTGTTTTTT
CDR3: CASSTGTTNTGELFF

size: -
V: TRBV27
J: TRBJ2-3
D: -
DNA: TGTGCCAGCAGTCCGAGGGGCACAGATACGCAGTATTTT
CDR3: CASSPRGTDTQYF

size: -
V: TRBV25-1
J: TRBJ1-5
D: TRBD1
DNA: TGTGCCAGCAGTGAGTCAACAGGGGGTCAGCCCCAGCATTTT
CDR3: CASSESTGGQPQHF

size: -
V: TRBV14
J: TRBJ2-2
D: TRBD1
DNA: TGTGCCAGCAGCCAGGGACAGGGGATCACCGGGGAGCTGTTTTTT
CDR3: CASSQGQGITGELFF

size: -
V: TRBV30
J: TRBJ1-2
D: -
DNA: TGTGCCTGGAACCCGGTTAACTATGGCTACACCTTC
CDR3: CAWNPVNYGYTF

size: -
V: TRBV7-3
J: TRBJ2-5
D: TRBD2
DNA: TGTGCCAGCAGCCCAGATCGGACTAGCGGGAGCGAGACCCAGTACTTC
CDR3: CASSPDRTSGSETQYF

size: -
V: TRBV6-5
J: TRBJ1-1
D: -
DNA: TGTGCCAGCAAGGGCGGGATGAACACTGAAGCTTTCTTT
CDR3: CASKGGMNTEAFF

size: many
V: TRBV19
J: TRBJ1-5
D: -
DNA: TGTGCCAGTAGTATAGATGGCGGTGGCAATCAGCCCCAGCATTTT
CDR3: CASSIDGGGNQPQHF

size: -
V: TRBV5-1
J: TRBJ2-2
D: -
DNA: TGCGCCAGCAGCTTGATAGGGGGCACCGGGGAGCTGTTTTTT
CDR3: CASSLIGGTGELFF

size: few
V: TRBV5-1
J: TRBJ2-5
D: TRBD1
DNA: TGCGCCAGCAGCTTGGCCGGGACAGGGGAAGAGACCCAGTACTTC
CDR3: CASSLAGTGEETQYF

size: -
V: TRBV3-1/TRBV3-2
J: TRBJ2-1
D: -
DNA: TGTGCCAGCAGCCTCCGGTCTAGCAATGAGCAGTTCTTC
CDR3: CASSLRSSNEQFF

size: -
V: TRBV5-1
J: TRBJ2-3
D: TRBD2
DNA: TGCGCCAGCAGCATAAGACTAGCGGCGCAATCAGATACGCAGTATTTT
CDR3: CASSIRLAAQSDTQYF

size: -
V: TRBV24-1
J: TRBJ2-3
D: TRBD2
DNA: TGTGCCACCAGTGACTCTAGCGGCCGCACAGATACGCAGTATTTT
CDR3: CATSDSSGRTDTQYF

size: -
V: TRBV7-9
J: TRBJ1-5
D: TRBD1
DNA: TGTGCCAGCAGCTTAGAAGGGGGCGCCAATCAGCCCCAGCATTTT
CDR3: CASSLEGGANQPQHF

size: -
V: TRBV10-3
J: TRBJ2-1
D: -
DNA: TGTGCCATCAGTGATGCCAGGGCGGCAGATGAGCAGTTCTTC
CDR3: CAISDARAADEQFF

size: once
V: TRBV10-1
J: TRBJ1-1
D: -
DNA: TGCGCCAGCAGTGACAACATTATGAACACTGAAGCTTTCTTT
CDR3: CASSDNIMNTEAFF

size: -
V: TRBV10-3
J: TRBJ1-2
D: -
DNA: TGTGCCATCAGTGAATTAGGGGTTGGGTATGGCTACACCTTC
CDR3: CAISELGVGYGYTF

size: -
V: TRBV5-1
J: TRBJ1-2
D: TRBD1
DNA: TGCGCCAGCAGCGCCCAAACAGGGGGTCCCTATGGCTACACCTTC
CDR3: CASSAQTGGPYGYTF

size: -
V: TRBV6-6
J: TRBJ1-2
D: TRBD1
DNA: TGTGCCAGCAGTTACTCCAGGACAGGGGTGAACTATGGCTACACCTTC
CDR3: CASSYSRTGVNYGYTF

size: -
V: TRBV27
J: TRBJ2-3
D: -
DNA: TGTGCCAGCAGTTTATTCGGGACAGCCCCGGGGGAAACGCAGTATTTT
CDR3: CASSLFGTAPGETQYF

size: -
V: TRBV3-1/TRBV3-2
J: TRBJ2-7
D: -
DNA: TGTGGCAGTCGGGGTATGACGTACGAGCAGTACTTC
CDR3: CGSRGMTYEQYF

size: -
V: TRBV9
J: TRBJ1-1
D: -
DNA: TGTGCCAGCAGCGTAGTGGCAGGCTGGAACACTGAAGCTTTCTTT
CDR3: CASSVVAGWNTEAFF

size: few
V: TRBV5-1
J: TRBJ2-5
D: -
DNA: TGCGCCAGCAGCTCAACAGGGCTAGAGACCCAGTACTTC
CDR3: CASSSTGLETQYF

size: once
V: TRBV7-9
J: TRBJ2-5
D: TRBD2
DNA: TGTGCCAGCAGCTTAGGGGCGGGGGACCAGTACTTC
CDR3: CASSLGAGDQYF

size: -
V: TRBV9
J: TRBJ2-5
D: TRBD2
DNA: TGTGCCAGCAGCGCGGGGGGGGCATCCCAAGAGACCCAGTACTTC
CDR3: CASSAGGASQETQYF

size: -
V: TRBV4-1
J: TRBJ1-2
D: -
DNA: TGCGCCAGCAGCCAAGATCTTGGGTCGAGGGAGCCCTATGGCTACACCTTC
CDR3: CASSQDLGSREPYGYTF

size: -
V: TRBV10-1
J: TRBJ2-6
D: -
DNA: TGCGCCAGCAGTGGGGCTGCTGGGGCCAACGTCCTGACTTTC
CDR3: CASSGAAGANVLTF

size: -
V: TRBV6-5
J: TRBJ1-2
D: -
DNA: TGTGCCAGCAGTTACGGGGCGGCCGGCGATGGCTACACCTTC
CDR3: CASSYGAAGDGYTF